This TCR beta chain emerged from a study of metastatic and nonmetastatic thyroid tumors. Study-level points and caveats: The study reportedly found significantly higher TCR beta diversity in malignant thyroid tumors than benign nodules, in blood and tumor.

The V and J ends lost 3 bases and 2 bases, in that order; junction bases with no gene match: 4. Germline-derived CDR1 and CDR2 are SGHNT and YYREEE (reference sequence). This CDR3 contains 16 residues. This clone was seen repeatedly, ten times or more. No antigen is known for it. Per the original methods: Variation in CDR3 across clinicopathological groups served as the basis for constructing a distant-metastasis classifier in papillary thyroid cancer. TCRdb re-called the PCR reads via MiXCR. What appears here as the V and J calls and clone size reflects TCRdb's work, not the paper's. The table lists about 69,000 clones, 14% of them singletons, with about 6.5% in the top ten. Every patient underwent thyroid surgery untreated.

Input material: blood. The chain recombines TRBV5-4 with TRBJ1-4; 10 bases agree with TRBD1. This clonotype was sampled from a male donor with papillary thyroid cancer or a benign thyroid nodule (not recorded which). Some clones in this sample may be carry-over from other donors' samples. The chain's CDR3 is CASSSGQGRTNEKLFF. The CDR3 DNA is TGTGCCAGCAGCTCGGGACAGGGGCGGACTAATGAAAAACTGTTTTTT.